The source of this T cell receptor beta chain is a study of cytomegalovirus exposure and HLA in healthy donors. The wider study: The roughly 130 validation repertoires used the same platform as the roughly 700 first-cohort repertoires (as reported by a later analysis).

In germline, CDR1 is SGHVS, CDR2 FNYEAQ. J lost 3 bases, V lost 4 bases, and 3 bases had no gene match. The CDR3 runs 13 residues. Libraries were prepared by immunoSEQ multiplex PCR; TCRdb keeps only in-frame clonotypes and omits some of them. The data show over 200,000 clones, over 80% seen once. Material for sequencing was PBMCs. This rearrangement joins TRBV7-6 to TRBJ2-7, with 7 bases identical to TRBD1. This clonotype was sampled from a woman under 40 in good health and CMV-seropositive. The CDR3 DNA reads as TGTGCCAGCAGCTCTTGGGACAGCTACGAGCAGTACTTC. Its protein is CASSSWDSYEQYF.